This entry concerns a single T cell receptor (beta chain). CDR1 is MNHEY, CDR2 SVGAGI, per germline. CDR3 size: 13 residues. V was pared by 8 bases and J by 7 bases, with 5 bases of the junction left unmatched. This record comes from a study of blood T cell repertoires in COVID-19. Original processing methods: The authors estimated nucleated cell counts from reference gene primer amplification. Here immunoSEQ multiplex PCR was the method, and the copy in TCRdb shows in-frame clones only, minus some. The DNA was the basis for D and trimming; V, J and clone size are from that table. This table holds around 310,000 clones, around 92% found once. Recovered status in Cohort 3 required two negative PCRs, clearance, or symptom resolution.

The rearrangement links TRBV6-5 to TRBJ2-1; TRBD1 matches at 10 bases. Sequenced sample: PBMCs or T cells enriched from blood (not recorded which). The TCR was taken from a woman aged 25 to 45 who had recovered from COVID-19. The CDR3 region has the DNA TGTGCCAGCCGAAGACAGGGGGCGAATGAGCAGTTCTTC. Residues: CASRRQGANEQFF.